Included here is one TCR beta chain sequence, with context. What this receptor recognizes is not known. No per-base quality is available; no much larger clone lies one base away. The sample belongs to a study of T cell repertoires in cytomegalovirus infection (dated by TCRdb to the late 2010s). Background for the entire study: Peptide stimulations targeted recently identified HLA-C-restricted CMV epitopes, whose presentation resists viral immunomodulation, together with well-studied HLA-B-restricted epitopes. Because public TCR beta signatures pointed to carriage of CMV infection together with the matching HLA type, the HLA type of each donor mattered for the analysis.

The sample's treatment or condition label, in plain terms: in vitro stimulation with specific CMV peptide epitopes to enrich CMV-specific T cells. Sequenced on an Illumina HiSeq 1500. TCRdb passed the public sequencing reads through fastp at Q25 and MiXCR, retaining productive beta sequences. CDR3 protein duplicates are merged, each entry listing the most common genes and DNA. The sample has 640,000 or so distinct CDR3 sequences on record, roughly 36% of them singletons. The ten largest account for over 15% of the sample. Study-level results and caveats: Cumulative frequency of public TCR beta family members discriminated carriers of CMV infection plus the relevant HLA type in this cohort and an independent roughly 330-donor cohort. The ex vivo response was dominated by HLA-C-restricted CMV-specific TCR beta clonotypes, which also provided the single most frequent clonotype in two of eight donors.

The CDR3 holds 13 amino acids from the cysteine to the phenylalanine. The CDR3 DNA has 39 bases and is translated from base 1. CDR1 and CDR2, per the germline V gene (reference sequence), are LGHDT and YNNKEL. Trimming takes 2 bases from V and 3 bases from J, and the germline ends sit 8 bases apart. Recombination linked TRBV3-1 to TRBJ2-7, with an unclear D gene assignment. The receptor comes from a human donor in good health (CMV status not recorded). Some clones in this sample may be carry-over from other donors' samples. The material sequenced was cultured PBMCs, taken from culture after CMV antigen stimulation. The sequenced DNA is TGTGCCAGCAGCCAAAGTTGGGGCTACGAGCAGTACTTC. Its coded protein is CASSQSWGYEQYF.